The rows below give T cell receptor beta chains drawn from one sample of a study of cytomegalovirus exposure and HLA in healthy donors. Profiling relied on immunoSEQ multiplex PCR, and the TCRdb table lists in-frame clones only, not all of them. Of about 200,000 clones in the sample, around 73% were seen once. Sequenced sample: PBMCs. These receptor sequences come from a male donor in good health and CMV-seronegative. Both conserved end residues are part of each CDR3. Fields, in order: V gene, CDR3 protein.

v_gene: TRBV2; CDR3aa: CASSVSGAFYEQYF
v_gene: TRBV5-6; CDR3aa: CASSLVASNEQFF
v_gene: TRBV9; CDR3aa: CASSVGTSGRGYNEQFF
v_gene: TRBV5-4; CDR3aa: CASSFSLQRTSGTYEQYF
v_gene: TRBV18; CDR3aa: CASSPSGILQGSGYTF
v_gene: TRBV7-2; CDR3aa: CASSLGPSLSYNEQFF
v_gene: TRBV2; CDR3aa: CASEPEMMNTGELFF
v_gene: TRBV19; CDR3aa: CASSISTGGPNTEAFF
v_gene: TRBV7-9; CDR3aa: CASSSGLAAYYEQYF
v_gene: TRBV27; CDR3aa: CASSLTSGGPNEQFF
v_gene: TRBV29-1; CDR3aa: CSVEGRGGGVYEQYF
v_gene: TRBV7-2; CDR3aa: CASTLVGLNYEQYF
v_gene: TRBV19; CDR3aa: CASTGTGSGDEQYF
v_gene: TRBV5-1; CDR3aa: CASSLKRAGVTDTQYF
v_gene: TRBV18; CDR3aa: CASSPGQEYGYTF
v_gene: TRBV5-1; CDR3aa: CASSSRTGRNEQFF
v_gene: TRBV25-1; CDR3aa: CASSPRGEKNIQYF
v_gene: TRBV7-3; CDR3aa: CASSLQVLETQYF
v_gene: TRBV2; CDR3aa: CASRQGVPGELFF
v_gene: TRBV7-9; CDR3aa: CASSPGTGTLDTIYF
v_gene: TRBV4-1; CDR3aa: CASSQTSGTYEQYF
v_gene: TRBV5-1; CDR3aa: CASSWDYGEQFF
v_gene: TRBV7-6; CDR3aa: CASSLGTSGTDTQYF
v_gene: TRBV27; CDR3aa: CASSAYRAGYEQYF
v_gene: TRBV5-1; CDR3aa: CASSGGTGFLGYTF
v_gene: TRBV19; CDR3aa: CASRNNRGGVTEAFF
v_gene: TRBV6-5; CDR3aa: CASRDRALQTEAFF
v_gene: TRBV9; CDR3aa: CASSVGTGIQPQHF
v_gene: TRBV7-9; CDR3aa: CSSSLAWGEGRWRYNEQFF
v_gene: TRBV19; CDR3aa: CASSIGGVRPNTEAFF